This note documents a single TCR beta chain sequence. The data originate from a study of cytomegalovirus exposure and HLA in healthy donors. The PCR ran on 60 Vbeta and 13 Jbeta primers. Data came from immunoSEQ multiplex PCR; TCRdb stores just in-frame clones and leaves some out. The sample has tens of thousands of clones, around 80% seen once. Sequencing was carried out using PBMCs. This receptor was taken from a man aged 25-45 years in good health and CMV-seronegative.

CDR3 residues: CASSPNIQGYTEAFF. The CDR3 coding sequence is TGTGCCAGCTCACCTAATATCCAGGGATACACTGAAGCTTTCTTT. The gene calls are TRBV18 and TRBJ1-1; D is perhaps TRBD1 (5 bases). CDR3 length: 15 amino acids. Trimming pared 3 bases from V and 3 bases from J, leaving 14 bases between. Germline V gene data show CDR1 as KGHSH and CDR2 as LQKENI.